The next 9 T cell receptor beta chains were all read from a single sample in a study of Graves' ophthalmopathy and Graves' hyperthyroidism (dated by TCRdb to between 2017 and 2018). The data were produced on an Illumina HiSeq 2000. TCR beta CDR3 regions were amplified from RNA transcripts for repertoire sequencing. A first-round RT-PCR used HTBI primers with the Qiagen OneStep RT-PCR kit, followed by a second-round multiplex PCR, size selection and purification. The public reads were run again by TCRdb, first through fastp at Q25 and then through MiXCR, and only productive beta chains were kept. Rows matching on CDR3 protein sequence are summarized as one entry with the most common DNA and genes. Within this sample are under 200,000 distinct CDR3 sequences, with approximately 40% of them counted one time only. Around 5.5% of the sample is in the top ten clones. Sequenced: peripheral blood. The receptor source for this set is a middle-aged woman with Graves' ophthalmopathy. Donor details come from another sample of the same person, matched by shared clones.

This clonotype was recorded many times. The chain combines TRBV29-1 with TRBJ2-7; a weak D match, TRBD2 (6 bases). CDR1 SQVTM and CDR2 ANQGSEA come from the germline V gene. The ends were cut back, 7 bases at V and 3 bases at J, with 10 bases in the middle. The length of the CDR3 is 11 residues. This CDR3 reads CSAGLSYEQYF. In nucleotides, the CDR3 is TGCAGCGCGGGACTGAGCTACGAGCAGTACTTC.

This sequence joins TRBV2 and TRBJ1-1, with TRBD1 as a possible D gene (6 bases). Germline CDR1 is SNHLY and CDR2 is FYNNEI. The CDR3 is made up of 15 amino acids. Between the trimmed V and J ends, which lost 5 bases and 4 bases, there was a span of 17 bases. The CDR3 nucleotides are TGTGCCAGCAGTCGGGGCGCAGGGGACCGCACTGAAGCTTTCTTT. Amino acid sequence: CASSRGAGDRTEAFF.

This clonotype was seen repeatedly, ten times or more. V and J are TRBV20-1 and TRBJ1-6, with D perhaps matching TRBD1 (6 bases). Germline CDR1 is DFQATT and CDR2 is SNEGSKA (reference sequence). The CDR3 length is 13 residues. The V gene lost 5 bases and the J gene lost 5 bases, with 10 bases spanning the gap. In nucleotides, the CDR3 is TGCAGTGCTTGGACAGTTAATAATTCACCCCTCCACTTT. Its protein product is CSAWTVNNSPLHF.

This CDR3 reads CASSLERGLALYEQYF. As DNA, the CDR3 is TGTGCCAGCAGCTTAGAGAGGGGCCTAGCGCTATACGAGCAGTACTTC. V and J are TRBV11-2 and TRBJ2-7; D perhaps matches TRBD2 (6 bases). Germline-derived CDR1 and CDR2 are SGHAT and FQNNGV. V was pared by 0 bases and J by 4 bases, with 16 bases between. This CDR3 spans 16 amino acids.

The chain combines TRBV7-2 with TRBJ2-7; 7 bases fit TRBD1. The germline V gene encodes CDR1 SGHTA and CDR2 FQGNSA. Unmatched junction bases numbered 2, after V lost 0 bases and J lost 3 bases. This CDR3 comprises 14 residues. The CDR3 sequence is CASSLAGGVYEQYF. CDR3 DNA: TGTGCCAGCAGCTTAGCAGGGGGCGTCTACGAGCAGTACTTC. The complete variable domain, with remaining parts taken from reference TRBV7-2 and TRBJ2-7, reads GAGVSQSPSNKVTEKGKDVELRCDPISGHTALYWYRQSLGQGLEFLIYFQGNSAPDKSGLPSDRFSAERTGGSVSTLTIQRTQQEDSAVYLCASSLAGGVYEQYFGPGTRLTVT.

The V gene is TRBV20-1, the J gene TRBJ2-5; 9 positions match TRBD2. From germline, CDR1 is DFQATT and CDR2 SNEGSKA (reference sequence). The CDR3 consists of 13 residues. With 4 bases clipped from V and 5 bases from J, the junction kept 5 bases outside the gene matches. The CDR3 loop reads CSAIAGVGETQYF. CDR3 DNA sequence: TGCAGTGCTATAGCGGGAGTAGGGGAGACCCAGTACTTC.

This chain links TRBV20-1 with TRBJ2-5; D may be TRBD1 or TRBD2 (8 bases each). The J call is uncertain, as TRBJ2-4 better fits the DNA end. Germline assignment: CDR1 DFQATT and CDR2 SNEGSKA (reference sequence). The CDR3 has 17 residues. CDR3 sequence: CSARGLAGQGAIDIQYF. CDR3 nucleotides: TGCAGTGCTAGAGGGCTAGCGGGCCAGGGGGCAATCGACATTCAGTACTTC.

At least ten counts were recorded for this clonotype. This sequence joins TRBV6-5 and TRBJ1-6; D unresolved. This CDR3 region has 14 residues. Looked up from germline, CDR1 is MNHEY and CDR2 is SVGAGI. Trimming left V 7 bases short and J 10 bases short, with 17 bases between. The CDR3 loop reads CASTVLGFRSPLHF. The CDR3 coding sequence is TGTGCCAGCACCGTACTGGGGTTTAGATCACCCCTCCACTTT.

At least ten counts were recorded for this clonotype. V gene TRBV6-5 combines with J gene TRBJ1-2, with 7 bases that match TRBD1. The V gene end was trimmed by 6 bases and the J gene end by 4 bases; junction bases not matched to a gene: 5. Germline CDR1 and CDR2: MNHEY and SVGAGI. This CDR3 spans 13 amino acids. The CDR3 bases are TGTGCCAGCAGACCTCGACAGGGCTATGGCTACACCTTC. Encoded protein: CASRPRQGYGYTF.